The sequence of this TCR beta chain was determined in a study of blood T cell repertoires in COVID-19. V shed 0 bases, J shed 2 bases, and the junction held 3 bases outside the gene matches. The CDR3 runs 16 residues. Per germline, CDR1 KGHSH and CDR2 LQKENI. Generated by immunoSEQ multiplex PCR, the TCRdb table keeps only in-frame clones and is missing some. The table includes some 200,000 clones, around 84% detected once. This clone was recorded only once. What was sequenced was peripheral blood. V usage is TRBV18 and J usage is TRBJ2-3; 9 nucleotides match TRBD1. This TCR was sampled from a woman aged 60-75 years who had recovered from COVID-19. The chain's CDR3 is CASSPPGQGLTDTQYF. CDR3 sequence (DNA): TGTGCCAGCTCACCACCGGGACAGGGACTCACAGATACGCAGTATTTT.